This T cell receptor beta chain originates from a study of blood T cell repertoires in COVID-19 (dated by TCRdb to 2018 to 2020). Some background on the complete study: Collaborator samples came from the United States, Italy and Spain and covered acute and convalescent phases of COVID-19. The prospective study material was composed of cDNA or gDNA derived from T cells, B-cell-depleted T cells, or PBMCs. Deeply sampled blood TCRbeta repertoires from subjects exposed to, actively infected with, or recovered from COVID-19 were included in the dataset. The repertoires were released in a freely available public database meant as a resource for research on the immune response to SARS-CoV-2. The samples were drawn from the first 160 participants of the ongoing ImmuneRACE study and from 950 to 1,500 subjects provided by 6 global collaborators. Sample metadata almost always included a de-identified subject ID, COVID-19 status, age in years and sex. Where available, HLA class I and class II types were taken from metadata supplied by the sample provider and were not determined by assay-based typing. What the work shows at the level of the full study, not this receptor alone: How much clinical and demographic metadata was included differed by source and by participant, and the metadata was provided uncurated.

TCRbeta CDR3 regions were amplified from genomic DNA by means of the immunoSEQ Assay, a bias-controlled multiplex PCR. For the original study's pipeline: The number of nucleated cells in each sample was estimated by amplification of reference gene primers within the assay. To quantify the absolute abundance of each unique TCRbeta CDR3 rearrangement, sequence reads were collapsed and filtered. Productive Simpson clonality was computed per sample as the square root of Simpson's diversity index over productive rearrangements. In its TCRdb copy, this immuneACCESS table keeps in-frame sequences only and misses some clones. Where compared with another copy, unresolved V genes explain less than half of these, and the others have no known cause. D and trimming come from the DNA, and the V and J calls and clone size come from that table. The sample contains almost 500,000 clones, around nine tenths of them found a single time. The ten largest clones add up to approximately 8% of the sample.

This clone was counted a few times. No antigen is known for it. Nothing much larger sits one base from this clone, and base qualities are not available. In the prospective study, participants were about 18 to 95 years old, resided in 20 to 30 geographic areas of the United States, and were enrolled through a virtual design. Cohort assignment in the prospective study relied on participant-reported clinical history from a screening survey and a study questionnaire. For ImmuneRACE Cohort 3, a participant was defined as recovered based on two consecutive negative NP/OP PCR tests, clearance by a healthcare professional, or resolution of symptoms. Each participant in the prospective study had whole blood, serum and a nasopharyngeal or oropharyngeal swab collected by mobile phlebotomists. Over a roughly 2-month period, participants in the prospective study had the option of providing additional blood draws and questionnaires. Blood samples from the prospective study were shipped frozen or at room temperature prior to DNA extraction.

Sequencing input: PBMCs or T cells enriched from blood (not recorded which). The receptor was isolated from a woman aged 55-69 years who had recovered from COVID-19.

This receptor has the CDR3 CASSEMDRGNYGYTF. The nucleotide sequence is given as TGTGCCAGCAGTGAAATGGACAGGGGGAACTATGGCTACACCTTC. The V gene is TRBV2 and the J gene is TRBJ1-2; TRBD1 aligns with 10 central bases. CDR1 and CDR2 are drawn from the germline V gene: SNHLY, FYNNEI. The CDR3 holds 15 amino acids from the cysteine to the phenylalanine. Only CDR3 DNA remains: 45 bases, in frame from the first base. Trimmed from V: 2 bases; trimmed from J: 2 bases; junction bases lacking a gene match: 2.